The clone carrying this T cell receptor (beta chain) was recorded many times. Its antigen is undetermined. TCRdb re-derived calls from the RT-PCR reads in MiXCR, one entry per CDR3 protein. Of hundreds of thousands of distinct CDR3 sequences in the sample, around 8% were seen once. This specimen comes from a study of response to subunit inactivated influenza vaccine. Findings and caveats of the study: Every seasonal influenza vaccination brings in few new T cells, the authors suggested.

This TCR was recovered from a man between 50 and 69 years old who received an inactivated influenza vaccine. The starting material was PBMCs from blood, obtained 23 to 25 months after vaccination.

CDR3 in DNA: TGTGCCAGCAGTTACACAGGACAGTACGAGCAGTACTTC. Encoded protein: CASSYTGQYEQYF. The chain is built from TRBV6-2 or TRBV6-3 and TRBJ2-7; a weak D match, TRBD1 (6 bases). Trimming left V 2 bases short and J 4 bases short, with 9 bases between. This CDR3 contains 13 residues. The germline gives CDR1 MNHEY, CDR2 SVGEGT.